This T cell receptor (beta chain) is from a study of shared clonotypes between healthy human individuals. Clones were read by immunoSEQ multiplex PCR, and TCRdb kept only the in-frame ones, dropping some. The table lists roughly 2.4 million clones, approximately 94% of them singletons. The receptor was isolated from a man between 18 and 35 years old in good health. The sequencing input was naive CD4+ T cells sorted from blood. Described subset: CD45RA+ positively selected.

CDR3: CASSIGRDPRQPQHF. The CDR3 DNA reads as TGTGCCAGTAGTATTGGCAGGGACCCACGGCAGCCCCAGCATTTT. The chain has TRBV19 and TRBJ1-5, with a tentative D call TRBD1 (5 bases). From germline, CDR1 is LNHDA and CDR2 SQIVND (reference sequence). This CDR3 has 15 amino acids. V was pared by 3 bases and J by 7 bases, with 16 bases between. Filled out from reference TRBV19 and TRBJ1-5, the complete variable domain reads DGGITQSPKYLFRKEGQNVTLSCEQNLNHDAMYWYRQDPGQGLRLIYYSQIVNDFQKGDIAEGYSVSREKKESFPLTVTSAQKNPTAFYLCASSIGRDPRQPQHFGDGTRLSIL.